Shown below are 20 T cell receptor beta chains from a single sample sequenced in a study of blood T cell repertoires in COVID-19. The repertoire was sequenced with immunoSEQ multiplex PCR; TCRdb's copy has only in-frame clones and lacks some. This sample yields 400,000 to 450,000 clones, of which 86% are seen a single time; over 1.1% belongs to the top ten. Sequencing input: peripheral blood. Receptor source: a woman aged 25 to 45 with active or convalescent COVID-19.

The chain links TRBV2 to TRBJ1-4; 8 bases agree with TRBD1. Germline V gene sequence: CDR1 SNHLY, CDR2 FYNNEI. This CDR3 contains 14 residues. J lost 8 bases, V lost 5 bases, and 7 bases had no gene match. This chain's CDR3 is CASSRQGTGEKLFF. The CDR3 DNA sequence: TGTGCCAGCAGTCGACAGGGGACGGGCGAAAAACTGTTTTTT.

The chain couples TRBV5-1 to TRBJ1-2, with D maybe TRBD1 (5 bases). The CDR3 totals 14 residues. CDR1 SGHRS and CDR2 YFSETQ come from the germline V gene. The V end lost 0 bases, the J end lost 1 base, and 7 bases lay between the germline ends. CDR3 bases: TGCGCCAGCAGCTTGGACAGGAATAACTATGGCTACACCTTC. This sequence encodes CASSLDRNNYGYTF.

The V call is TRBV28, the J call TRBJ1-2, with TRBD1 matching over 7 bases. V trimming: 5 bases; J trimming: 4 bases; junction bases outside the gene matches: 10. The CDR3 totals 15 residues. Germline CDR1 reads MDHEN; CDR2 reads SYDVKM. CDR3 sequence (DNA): TGTGCCAGCAGTCTTTCGACAGGGAGTGGCTATGGCTACACCTTC. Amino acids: CASSLSTGSGYGYTF.

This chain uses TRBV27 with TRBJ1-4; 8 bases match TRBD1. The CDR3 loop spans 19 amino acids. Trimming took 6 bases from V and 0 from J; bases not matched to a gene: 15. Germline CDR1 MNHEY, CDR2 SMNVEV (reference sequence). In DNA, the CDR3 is TGTGCCAGCAGCCCAGACAGGGGATCAACCTCTGCAACTAATGAAAAACTGTTTTTT. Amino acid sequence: CASSPDRGSTSATNEKLFF.

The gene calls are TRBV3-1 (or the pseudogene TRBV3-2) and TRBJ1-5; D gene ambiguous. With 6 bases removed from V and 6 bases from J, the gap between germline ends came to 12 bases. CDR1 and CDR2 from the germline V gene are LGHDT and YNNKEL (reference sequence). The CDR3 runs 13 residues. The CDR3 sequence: CASRGGAGQPQHF. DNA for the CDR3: TGTGCCAGCAGGGGAGGAGCGGGTCAGCCCCAGCATTTT.

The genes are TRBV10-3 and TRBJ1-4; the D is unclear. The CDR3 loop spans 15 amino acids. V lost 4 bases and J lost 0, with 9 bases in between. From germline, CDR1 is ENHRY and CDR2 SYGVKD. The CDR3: CAISAGEATNEKLFF. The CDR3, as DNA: TGTGCCATCAGTGCTGGGGAGGCAACTAATGAAAAACTGTTTTTT.

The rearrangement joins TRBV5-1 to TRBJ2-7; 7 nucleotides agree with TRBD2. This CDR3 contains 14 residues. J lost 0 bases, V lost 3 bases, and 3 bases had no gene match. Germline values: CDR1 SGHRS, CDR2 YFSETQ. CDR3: CASSSGLDSYEQYF. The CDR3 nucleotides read TGCGCCAGCAGCTCAGGACTAGACTCCTACGAGCAGTACTTC.

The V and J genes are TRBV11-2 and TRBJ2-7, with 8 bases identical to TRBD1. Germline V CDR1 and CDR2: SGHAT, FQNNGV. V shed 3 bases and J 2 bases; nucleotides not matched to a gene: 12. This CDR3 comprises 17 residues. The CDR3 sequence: CASSLGVLTGDPYEQYF. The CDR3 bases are TGTGCCAGCAGCTTGGGTGTCTTGACAGGGGACCCCTACGAGCAGTACTTC.

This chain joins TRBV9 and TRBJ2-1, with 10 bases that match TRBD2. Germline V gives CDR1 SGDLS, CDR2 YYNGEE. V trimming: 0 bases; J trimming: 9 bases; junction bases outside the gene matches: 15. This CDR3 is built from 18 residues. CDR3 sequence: CASSVVPAGGQASGEQFF. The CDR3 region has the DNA TGTGCCAGCAGCGTAGTTCCAGCGGGGGGGCAAGCAAGTGGTGAGCAGTTCTTC.

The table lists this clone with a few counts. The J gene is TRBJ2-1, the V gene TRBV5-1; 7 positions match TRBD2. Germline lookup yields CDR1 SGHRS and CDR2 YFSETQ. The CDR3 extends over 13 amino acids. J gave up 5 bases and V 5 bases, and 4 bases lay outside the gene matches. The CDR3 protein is CASRSGNDNEQFF. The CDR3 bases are TGCGCCAGCAGGAGCGGGAACGACAATGAGCAGTTCTTC.

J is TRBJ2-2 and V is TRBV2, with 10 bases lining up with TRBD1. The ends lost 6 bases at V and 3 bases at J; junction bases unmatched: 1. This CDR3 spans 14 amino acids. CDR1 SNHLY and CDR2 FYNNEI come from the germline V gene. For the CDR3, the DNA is TGTGCCAGCAGGGACAGGGGGGACACCGGGGAGCTGTTTTTT. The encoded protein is CASRDRGDTGELFF.

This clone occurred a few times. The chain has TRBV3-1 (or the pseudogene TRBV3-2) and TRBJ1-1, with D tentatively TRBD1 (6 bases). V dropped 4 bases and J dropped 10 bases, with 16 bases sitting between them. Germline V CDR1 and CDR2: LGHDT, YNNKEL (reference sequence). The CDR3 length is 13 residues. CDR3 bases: TGTGCCAGCAGCCGGCCCGCAGGGGTTGGAGCTTTCTTT. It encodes CASSRPAGVGAFF.

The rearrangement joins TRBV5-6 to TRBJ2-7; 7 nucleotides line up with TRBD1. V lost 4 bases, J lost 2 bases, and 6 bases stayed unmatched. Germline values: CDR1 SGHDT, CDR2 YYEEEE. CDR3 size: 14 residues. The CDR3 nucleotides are TGTGCCAGCAGCCCGGACAGGCGTACCTACGAGCAGTACTTC. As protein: CASSPDRRTYEQYF.

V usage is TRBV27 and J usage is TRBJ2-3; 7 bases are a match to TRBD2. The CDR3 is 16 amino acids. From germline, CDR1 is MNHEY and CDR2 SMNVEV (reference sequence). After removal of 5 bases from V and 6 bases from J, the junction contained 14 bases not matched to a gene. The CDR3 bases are TGTGCCAGCAGTGCGCGCGGTTGGGGGGGGTATGATACGCAGTATTTT. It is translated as CASSARGWGGYDTQYF.

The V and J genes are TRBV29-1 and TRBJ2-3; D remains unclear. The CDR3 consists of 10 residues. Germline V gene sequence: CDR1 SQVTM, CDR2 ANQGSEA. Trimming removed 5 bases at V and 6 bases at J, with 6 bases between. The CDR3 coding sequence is TGCAGCGTTTACATGGATACGCAGTATTTT. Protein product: CSVYMDTQYF.

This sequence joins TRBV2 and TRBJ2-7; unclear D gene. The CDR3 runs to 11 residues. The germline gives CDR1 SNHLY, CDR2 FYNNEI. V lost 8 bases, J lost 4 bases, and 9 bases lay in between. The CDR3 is CASRELYEQYF. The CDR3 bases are TGTGCCAGCCGAGAGCTTTACGAGCAGTACTTC. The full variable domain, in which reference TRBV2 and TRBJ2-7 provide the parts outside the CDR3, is EPEVTQTPSHQVTQMGQEVILRCVPISNHLYFYWYRQILGQKVEFLVSFYNNEISEKSEIFDDQFSVERPDGSNFTLKIRSTKLEDSAMYFCASRELYEQYFGPGTRLTVT.

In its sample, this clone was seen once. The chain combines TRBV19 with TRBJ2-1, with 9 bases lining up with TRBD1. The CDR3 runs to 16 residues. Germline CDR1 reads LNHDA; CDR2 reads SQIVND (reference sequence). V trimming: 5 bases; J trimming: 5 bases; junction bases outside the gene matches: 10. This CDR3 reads CASSHATGGFDNEQFF. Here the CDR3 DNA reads TGTGCCAGTAGTCACGCAACAGGGGGCTTTGACAATGAGCAGTTCTTC.

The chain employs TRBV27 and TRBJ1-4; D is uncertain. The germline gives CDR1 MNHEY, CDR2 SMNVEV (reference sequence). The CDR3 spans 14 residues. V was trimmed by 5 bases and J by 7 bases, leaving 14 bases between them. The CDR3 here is CASSPRLGAEKLFF. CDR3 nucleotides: TGTGCCAGCAGTCCGAGGTTGGGTGCTGAAAAACTGTTTTTT. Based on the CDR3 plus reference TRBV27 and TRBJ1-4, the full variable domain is EAQVTQNPRYLITVTGKKLTVTCSQNMNHEYMSWYRQDPGLGLRQIYYSMNVEVTDKGDVPEGYKVSRKEKRNFPLILESPSPNQTSLYFCASSPRLGAEKLFFGSGTQLSVL.

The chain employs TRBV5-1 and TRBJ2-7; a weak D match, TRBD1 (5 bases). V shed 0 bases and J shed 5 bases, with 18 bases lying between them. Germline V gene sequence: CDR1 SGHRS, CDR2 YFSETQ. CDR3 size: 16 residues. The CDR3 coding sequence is TGCGCCAGCAGCTTGGGGTTCAGTGACAGCATCCACGAGCAGTACTTC. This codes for CASSLGFSDSIHEQYF.

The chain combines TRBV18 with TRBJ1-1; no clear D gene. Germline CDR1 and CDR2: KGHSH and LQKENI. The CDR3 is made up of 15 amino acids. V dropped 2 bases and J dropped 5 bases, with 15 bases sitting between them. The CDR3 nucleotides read TGTGCCAGCTCACCAGCCGGCGGAGGAGGGACTGAAGCTTTCTTT. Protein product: CASSPAGGGGTEAFF. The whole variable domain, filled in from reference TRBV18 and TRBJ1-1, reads NAGVMQNPRHLVRRRGQEARLRCSPMKGHSHVYWYRQLPEEGLKFMVYLQKENIIDESGMPKERFSAEFPKEGPSILRIQQVVRGDSAAYFCASSPAGGGGTEAFFGQGTRLTVV.